One and the same sample provided the 29 T cell receptor beta chains below, sequenced in a study of blood T cell repertoires in COVID-19. The repertoire was sequenced with immunoSEQ multiplex PCR; TCRdb's copy has only in-frame clones and lacks some. The data show 100,000 to 150,000 clones, 85% seen once. The sequenced material came from peripheral blood. The receptors shown here come from an elderly woman with acute or convalescent COVID-19.

For this clone: Germline is not matched at one junction end, which may reflect a read error. Here the CDR3 reads CASGGRSSYDYTF. The CDR3 bases are TGTGCCAGCGGTGGCAGGTCCTCGTATGACTACACCTTC. The genes are TRBV7-2 and TRBJ1-2; D is ambiguous. The CDR3 loop spans 13 amino acids. Germline assignment: CDR1 SGHTA and CDR2 FQGNSA.

This clone was observed a handful of times. V gene TRBV15 combines with J gene TRBJ2-1, with TRBD1 matching over 8 bases. Germline trimming cut 4 bases from V and 6 bases from J; bases unmatched to any gene: 5. Germline V gene lookup returns CDR1 LNHNV and CDR2 YYDKDF (reference sequence). CDR3 length: 14 residues. The CDR3 loop reads CATSMDRVVNEQFF. CDR3 DNA: TGTGCCACCAGCATGGACAGGGTGGTCAATGAGCAGTTCTTC.

In its sample, this clone was seen a few times. The chain couples TRBV19 to TRBJ1-5; D ambiguous. Germline loops: CDR1 LNHDA, CDR2 SQIVND (reference sequence). V gave up 3 bases and J gave up 9 bases, with 15 bases separating them. The CDR3 runs 14 residues. The DNA for the CDR3 is TGTGCCAGTAGTATCAGCGGAACTGAGCTGCCCCAGCATTTT. It is translated as CASSISGTELPQHF. The variable domain in full, with the rest retrieved from reference TRBV19 and TRBJ1-5, is DGGITQSPKYLFRKEGQNVTLSCEQNLNHDAMYWYRQDPGQGLRLIYYSQIVNDFQKGDIAEGYSVSREKKESFPLTVTSAQKNPTAFYLCASSISGTELPQHFGDGTRLSIL.

The chain uses TRBV20-1 and TRBJ1-1; D gene unclear. The CDR3 is 11 amino acids. Trimming cost V 3 bases and J 7 bases, with 9 bases left between them. Germline V lookup: CDR1 DFQATT, CDR2 SNEGSKA (reference sequence). CDR3 coding DNA: TGCAGTGCTAGTCAGAATAATGAAGCTTTCTTT. It is translated as CSASQNNEAFF.

V gene TRBV19 combines with J gene TRBJ1-4; 8 bases are shared with TRBD1. In germline, CDR1 is LNHDA, CDR2 SQIVND (reference sequence). V shed 4 bases and J 4 bases; nucleotides not matched to a gene: 5. The CDR3 is made up of 15 amino acids. In DNA form, the CDR3 reads TGTGCCAGTAGTACGCAGGGGGCGGGTAATGAAAAACTGTTTTTT. It specifies CASSTQGAGNEKLFF. Using reference TRBV19 and TRBJ1-4 for the parts outside the CDR3, the full variable domain is DGGITQSPKYLFRKEGQNVTLSCEQNLNHDAMYWYRQDPGQGLRLIYYSQIVNDFQKGDIAEGYSVSREKKESFPLTVTSAQKNPTAFYLCASSTQGAGNEKLFFGSGTQLSVL.

In its sample, this clone was seen once. This chain links TRBV7-9 with TRBJ2-3; 7 nucleotides agree with TRBD1. Germline lookup yields CDR1 SEHNR and CDR2 FQNEAQ (reference sequence). The CDR3 spans 14 residues. Losses at the gene ends were 5 bases for V and 0 bases for J; bases not matched to a gene: 2. CDR3 sequence (DNA): TGTGCCAGCAGCCGCAGGGGGAGCACAGATACGCAGTATTTT. Translating it yields CASSRRGSTDTQYF.

The J gene is TRBJ1-5, the V gene TRBV18; 9 bases are a match to TRBD1. The V and J ends lost 3 bases and 4 bases, in that order; junction bases with no gene match: 1. Germline CDR1 KGHSH, CDR2 LQKENI. CDR3 length: 14 residues. CDR3 DNA sequence: TGTGCCAGCTCACCCGGGACAGGGAATCAGCCCCAGCATTTT. Encoded protein: CASSPGTGNQPQHF.

The V gene is TRBV18, the J gene TRBJ1-4; D is possibly TRBD1 (5 bases). V lost 5 bases and J 8 bases, leaving 15 bases between the germline ends. The CDR3 has 14 residues. Germline V lookup: CDR1 KGHSH, CDR2 LQKENI. CDR3 region: CASSTDRTAEKLFF. The CDR3 bases are TGTGCCAGCTCAACAGACAGAACTGCCGAAAAACTGTTTTTT.

In this sample, this clone turned up many times. J is TRBJ1-3 and V is TRBV7-6; D is unresolved. The CDR3 totals 15 residues. Trimming took off 4 bases at V and 0 bases at J, with 10 bases between the two ends. Germline CDR1 SGHVS, CDR2 FNYEAQ. This CDR3 reads CASSSGGSSGNTIYF. The CDR3 DNA follows: TGTGCCAGCAGCTCTGGCGGAAGCTCTGGAAACACCATATATTTT.

Here the CDR3 reads CASSWDPGQGSCVFSGNTIYF. In nucleotides, the CDR3 is TGTGCCAGCAGTTGGGACCCGGGACAGGGGAGTTGCGTTTTCTCTGGAAACACCATATATTTT. The genes are TRBV27 and TRBJ1-3; TRBD1 aligns across 10 bases. This CDR3 is 21 amino acids long. With V trimmed by 4 bases and J by 0 bases, 18 bases remained unmatched. The germline V gene has CDR1 MNHEY and CDR2 SMNVEV (reference sequence).

The chain uses TRBV5-1 and TRBJ1-1, with 7 bases identical to TRBD1. This CDR3 comprises 15 residues. After removal of 2 bases from V and 1 base from J, the junction contained 5 bases not matched to a gene. Germline-derived CDR1 and CDR2 are SGHRS and YFSETQ. The CDR3 sequence is CASSFNRGGNTEAFF. The CDR3 nucleotides are TGCGCCAGCAGCTTTAACAGGGGCGGGAACACTGAAGCTTTCTTT.

The rearrangement joins TRBV5-1 to TRBJ1-5; D possibly corresponds to TRBD1 (6 bases). The germline gives CDR1 SGHRS, CDR2 YFSETQ. V was trimmed by 1 base and J by 7 bases, leaving 12 bases between them. The CDR3 covers 14 residues. This CDR3 is CASSLTGIGQPQHF. DNA for the CDR3: TGCGCCAGCAGCTTGACAGGGATAGGACAGCCCCAGCATTTT.

The chain couples TRBV14 to TRBJ1-2, with unresolved D. V was clipped by 0 bases and J by 5 bases, with 16 bases between them. Germline CDR1 is SGHDN and CDR2 is FVKESK. This CDR3 is built from 16 residues. CDR3 protein: CASSQDSEAPMYGYTF. CDR3 nucleotide sequence: TGTGCCAGCAGCCAAGATTCCGAAGCCCCAATGTATGGCTACACCTTC.

The V and J genes are TRBV12-3 or TRBV12-4 and TRBJ1-1; D gene ambiguous. Trimming removed 1 base from V and 7 bases from J, with 10 bases in between. The CDR3 extends over 13 amino acids. Here the CDR3 reads CASSLDGGFEAFF. The CDR3, as DNA: TGTGCCAGCAGTTTAGACGGAGGATTTGAAGCTTTCTTT.

This chain uses TRBV3-1 (or the pseudogene TRBV3-2) with TRBJ1-6; no clear D. Per the germline V gene, CDR1 is LGHDT and CDR2 is YNNKEL (reference sequence). The V end lost 4 bases, the J end lost 6 bases, and 4 bases lay between the germline ends. The CDR3 loop spans 12 amino acids. The CDR3, as DNA: TGTGCCAGCAGCCCCGTTAATTCACCCCTCCACTTT. Its translation is CASSPVNSPLHF.

The chain joins TRBV9 to TRBJ2-1; 7 bases match TRBD2. CDR1 is SGDLS, CDR2 YYNGEE, per germline. This CDR3 region has 14 residues. Losses at the gene ends were 3 bases for V and 6 bases for J; bases not matched to a gene: 6. Written as DNA, the CDR3 is TGTGCCAGCAGCGCCCGGGGGGTCTCCAATGAGCAGTTCTTC. This translates into CASSARGVSNEQFF.

V gene TRBV19 combines with J gene TRBJ1-1, with TRBD1 as a possible D gene (5 bases). V dropped 5 bases and J dropped 1 base, with 11 bases sitting between them. This CDR3 spans 14 amino acids. Germline values: CDR1 LNHDA, CDR2 SQIVND (reference sequence). DNA of the CDR3: TGTGCCAGTAGTCAAACAGACAGGAACACTGAAGCTTTCTTT. It encodes CASSQTDRNTEAFF.

This rearrangement joins TRBV2 to TRBJ2-7; 10 bases map to TRBD2. J was trimmed by 4 bases and V by 4 bases; bases with no gene match: 4. Germline lookup yields CDR1 SNHLY and CDR2 FYNNEI. The CDR3 extends over 14 amino acids. The CDR3: CASSAQRGGYEQYV. CDR3 DNA sequence: TGTGCCAGCAGTGCCCAGCGGGGGGGGTACGAGCAGTACGTC.

The chain carries TRBV5-1 and TRBJ2-1, with TRBD2 matching over 14 bases. V lost 3 bases and J lost 6; bases outside the gene matches: 2. This CDR3 spans 15 amino acids. CDR1 SGHRS and CDR2 YFSETQ come from the germline V gene. The CDR3: CASSSTSGGANEQFF. Here the CDR3 DNA reads TGCGCCAGCAGCTCGACTAGCGGGGGGGCCAATGAGCAGTTCTTC.

This clone came up a few times. The chain is built from TRBV11-2 and TRBJ1-2, with 7 positions matching TRBD1. V lost 3 bases, J lost 8 bases, and 3 bases stayed unmatched. CDR1 and CDR2 (germline): SGHAT, FQNNGV. The CDR3 loop spans 12 amino acids. This CDR3 is CASSFDREGYTF. CDR3 bases: TGTGCCAGCAGCTTTGACAGGGAGGGCTACACCTTC.

The CDR3 loop reads CSVGQGPDTQYF. The DNA for the CDR3 is TGCAGCGTCGGACAGGGCCCAGATACGCAGTATTTT. The V gene is TRBV29-1, the J gene TRBJ2-3; 8 nucleotides match TRBD1. The CDR3 has 12 amino acids. Trimming removed 6 bases from V and 4 bases from J; junction bases left unmatched: 3. Germline V gives CDR1 SQVTM, CDR2 ANQGSEA.

The rearrangement joins TRBV4-1 to TRBJ1-1, with TRBD1 as a possible D gene (5 bases). The V end was cut by 2 bases, the J end by 3 bases, with 10 bases between. This CDR3 has 14 amino acids. Germline assignment: CDR1 MGHRA and CDR2 YSYEKL. The CDR3 is CASSQIRGDTEAFF. In DNA, the CDR3 is TGCGCCAGCAGCCAAATCCGGGGGGACACTGAAGCTTTCTTT.

The rearrangement joins TRBV3-1 (or the pseudogene TRBV3-2) to TRBJ1-6, with D perhaps TRBD1 (5 bases). The CDR3 loop spans 15 amino acids. V gave up 3 bases and J gave up 14 bases, with 20 bases separating them. Germline loops: CDR1 LGHDT, CDR2 YNNKEL (reference sequence). CDR3 in DNA: TGTGCCAGCAGCCATCGGGGGATTGGGGGTCTCACCCTCCACTTT. Amino acids: CASSHRGIGGLTLHF.

This chain uses TRBV11-2 with TRBJ1-6; no firm D call. CDR1 is SGHAT and CDR2 is FQNNGV in the germline V gene. Trimming left V 5 bases short and J 14 bases short, with 16 bases between. The length of the CDR3 is 13 residues. CDR3 bases: TGTGCCAGCAGCCCTAGACCGCCGCAGACCCTCCACTTT. This encodes CASSPRPPQTLHF.

The J gene is TRBJ1-5, the V gene TRBV6-5; D might be TRBD1 (5 bases). The V gene lost 8 bases and the J gene lost 6 bases, with 11 bases spanning the gap. Germline values: CDR1 MNHEY, CDR2 SVGAGI. The CDR3 has 12 amino acids. In DNA form, the CDR3 reads TGTGCCAGCGGCTGGGGGGGTCAGCCCCAGCATTTT. Amino acid sequence: CASGWGGQPQHF.

The chain has TRBV5-4 and TRBJ1-4; D is unclear. This CDR3 comprises 12 residues. Per the germline V gene, CDR1 is SGHNT and CDR2 is YYREEE (reference sequence). Trimming shortened V by 0 bases and J by 7 bases, and 4 bases separated the two germline ends. CDR3 region: CASSLDGEKLFF. Here the CDR3 DNA reads TGTGCCAGCAGCTTGGACGGTGAAAAACTGTTTTTT. Together with reference TRBV5-4 and TRBJ1-4, the CDR3 gives the full variable domain: ETGVTQSPTHLIKTRGQQVTLRCSSQSGHNTVSWYQQALGQGPQFIFQYYREEENGRGNFPPRFSGLQFPNYSSELNVNALELDDSALYLCASSLDGEKLFFGSGTQLSVL.

The rearrangement joins TRBV6-5 to TRBJ1-6, with D uncertain. CDR1 and CDR2 from the germline V gene are MNHEY and SVGAGI. The CDR3 covers 13 residues. Trimming stripped 8 bases from V and 9 bases from J, with 14 bases between. CDR3 amino acids: CASSIGFGSPLHF. CDR3 nucleotide sequence: TGTGCCAGCTCAATCGGGTTCGGTTCACCCCTCCACTTT.

Note on this clone: This sample includes further DNA sequences coding for the same CDR3. The V and J genes are TRBV2 and TRBJ1-6; D call uncertain. The V gene's germline CDR1 is SNHLY and CDR2 FYNNEI. This CDR3 comprises 15 residues. Trimming took 2 bases from V and 6 from J, leaving 11 bases between them. The chain's CDR3 is CASSETGVGNSPLHF. CDR3 sequence (DNA): TGTGCCAGCAGTGAAACCGGAGTGGGTAATTCACCCCTCCACTTT.

The rearrangement uses TRBV7-9 and TRBJ2-1; D ambiguous. From germline, CDR1 is SEHNR and CDR2 FQNEAQ (reference sequence). Between the trimmed V and J ends, which lost 5 bases and 6 bases, there was a span of 17 bases. This CDR3 comprises 15 residues. The chain's CDR3 is CASSQRRSDVNEQFF. DNA for the CDR3: TGTGCCAGCAGCCAGAGACGGAGCGACGTCAATGAGCAGTTCTTC.